These 3 T cell receptor beta chains originate from one sample sequenced in a study of CD8+CD57+ T cells in acquired aplastic anemia. Both TCR beta VDJ combination and CDR3 sequence profiling were carried out. Genomic DNA was the template for this profiling. Each CDR3 protein is one row after TCRdb ran MiXCR on the reads. Of approximately 170,000 distinct CDR3 sequences listed, about 53% are singletons. The specimen sequenced was sorted CD4+, CD8+, or CD8+CD57+ T cells (not recorded which) from PBMCs. The receptors were sampled from a human donor in good health, serving as a control.

The V gene is TRBV29-1, the J gene TRBJ2-5, with a tentative D call TRBD1 (5 bases). Germline values: CDR1 SQVTM, CDR2 ANQGSEA. This CDR3 comprises 12 residues. Between the trimmed V and J ends, which lost 3 bases and 7 bases, there was a span of 12 bases. The CDR3 spells CSVELGRGTQYF. CDR3 nucleotide sequence: TGCAGCGTTGAGCTCGGAAGGGGGACCCAGTACTTC.

The chain employs TRBV10-3 and TRBJ1-1; D not resolved. Germline lookup yields CDR1 ENHRY and CDR2 SYGVKD. The CDR3 extends over 14 amino acids. Trimming took off 0 bases at V and 3 bases at J, with 8 bases between the two ends. The CDR3 spells CAISESREDTEAFF. DNA of the CDR3: TGTGCCATCAGTGAGTCGAGGGAGGACACTGAAGCTTTCTTT.

V is TRBV20-1 and J is TRBJ2-5, with D possibly matching TRBD1 (5 bases). Germline CDR1 DFQATT, CDR2 SNEGSKA (reference sequence). Trimming took 6 bases from V and 9 from J, leaving 20 bases between them. CDR3 length equals 13 residues. As DNA, the CDR3 is TGCAGTGCGACAGAGAGATCCGTTTCGGCCCAGTACTTC. It is translated as CSATERSVSAQYF.